The clone carrying this T cell receptor beta chain was seen ten or more times. Its antigen is as yet unknown. The sample contains more than one DNA sequence encoding this CDR3. All donors qualified as healthy HIV-negative adults and had experienced no recent acute infections or vaccinations. The CDR3 covers 15 residues. CDR1 and CDR2 from the germline V gene are MNHEY and SMNVEV (reference sequence). J lost 7 bases, V lost 1 base, and 5 bases had no gene match. Researchers ran the assay at a deep level. Sorted subsets were amplified in replicate PCRs using 200 ng DNA, 32,000 or so T cell genomes. TCRdb keeps only in-frame clones here, not all; method: immunoSEQ multiplex PCR. The sample lists about 110,000 clones, around 68% seen once, with around 24% in the top ten. This sample stems from a study of shared clonotypes between healthy human individuals. The study, taken as a whole, reports: Only blood was sampled; tissue repertoires likely differ.

V usage is TRBV27 and J usage is TRBJ2-1; 9 bases are shared with TRBD2. The sample consisted of memory CD8+ T cells sorted from blood. Indicated subset: CD45RO+ cells pooled with CCR7-negative TemRA cells. The TCR comes from a woman in her twenties or thirties in good health. CDR3 residues: CASSLLAGGLNEQFF. The DNA for the CDR3 is TGTGCCAGCAGTTTATTGGCGGGAGGGTTGAATGAGCAGTTCTTC.